Below, 20 T cell receptor beta chains from the same sample are listed, as sequenced in a study of T cell changes during pregnancy in multiple sclerosis. The method was immunoSEQ multiplex PCR; TCRdb's version includes in-frame clones alone and lacks a portion of them. This table holds under 40,000 clones, roughly 88% found once. Sequences were derived from peripheral blood, sampled in the second trimester of pregnancy. The receptors shown here come from a female donor in good health, enrolled as a control in a pregnancy study.

The V gene is TRBV6-5, the J gene TRBJ1-2; no definite D call. The CDR3 runs 15 residues. The germline V and J ends were trimmed by 4 bases and 7 bases, with 19 bases remaining between them. Per germline, CDR1 MNHEY and CDR2 SVGAGI. The CDR3 protein is CASSSGEGRRGGYTF. The CDR3 DNA is TGTGCCAGCAGTTCCGGTGAGGGCCGTCGTGGTGGCTACACCTTC.

V is TRBV29-1 and J is TRBJ1-3, with D possibly matching TRBD1 (5 bases). Germline V CDR1 and CDR2: SQVTM, ANQGSEA. The CDR3 sequence is 12 residues long. V was cut by 4 bases and J by 2 bases, with 6 bases left in between. The CDR3 sequence: CSVGGAGNTIYF. CDR3 nucleotides: TGCAGCGTTGGGGGGGCTGGAAACACCATATATTTT.

The chain has TRBV6-1 and TRBJ1-6; 8 bases match TRBD1. The length of the CDR3 is 15 residues. Trimming removed 5 bases from V and 10 bases from J; junction bases left unmatched: 10. Germline V gene lookup returns CDR1 MNHNS and CDR2 SASEGT. The CDR3 DNA reads as TGTGCCAGCAGTCCCCGACAGGGGTGGGAATCACCCCTCCACTTT. Its translation: CASSPRQGWESPLHF.

The rearrangement uses TRBV4-2 and TRBJ2-1; 8 bases line up with TRBD2. Germline V gives CDR1 LGHNA, CDR2 YNFKEQ. The CDR3 consists of 17 residues. With V trimmed by 0 bases and J by 9 bases, 13 bases remained unmatched. The CDR3 loop is CASSQDVGRGGSVEQFF. The CDR3 DNA sequence: TGTGCCAGCAGCCAAGACGTGGGCCGGGGGGGCTCGGTTGAGCAGTTCTTC.

The chain employs TRBV15 and TRBJ1-2; a weak D match, TRBD1 (6 bases). The ends were cut back, 5 bases at V and 2 bases at J, with 12 bases in the middle. The CDR3 runs 14 residues. From germline, CDR1 is LNHNV and CDR2 YYDKDF (reference sequence). CDR3 in amino acids: CATSRGGQNYGYTF. As DNA, the CDR3 is TGTGCCACCAGCCGAGGGGGACAAAACTATGGCTACACCTTC.

This clone was observed a single time. The CDR3 nucleotides read TGTGCCAGCAGCTTAGACGGGACTAACTATGGCTACACCTTC. The encoded protein is CASSLDGTNYGYTF. The V gene is TRBV7-9, the J gene TRBJ1-2; no clear D gene. Trimming shortened V by 1 base and J by 0 bases, and 6 bases separated the two germline ends. This CDR3 is 14 amino acids long. Germline loops: CDR1 SEHNR, CDR2 FQNEAQ (reference sequence).

The rearrangement uses TRBV4-2 and TRBJ1-2; D is perhaps TRBD1 (6 bases). Germline assignment: CDR1 LGHNA and CDR2 YNFKEQ. The CDR3 runs 15 residues. Trimming removed 3 bases at V and 6 bases at J, with 17 bases between. This CDR3 reads CASSHGRTEADGYTF. The CDR3 region has the DNA TGTGCCAGCAGCCACGGAAGGACAGAAGCCGATGGCTACACCTTC.

The chain joins TRBV19 to TRBJ2-3; 10 positions match TRBD2. Trimming took 7 bases from V and 2 from J; bases not matched to a gene: 6. This CDR3 has 15 amino acids. Germline V lookup: CDR1 LNHDA, CDR2 SQIVND (reference sequence). As DNA, the CDR3 is TGTGCCAGTAATAAACTAGCGGGGTCCACAGATACGCAGTATTTT. Translation gives CASNKLAGSTDTQYF.

Of note for this clone: This same CDR3 is encoded by further DNA sequences in the sample. The rearrangement joins TRBV25-1 to TRBJ2-3; 10 bases match TRBD2. V was clipped by 6 bases and J by 2 bases; unmatched bases: 5. This CDR3 region has 15 residues. Germline V gene data show CDR1 as MGHDK and CDR2 as SYGVNS. The CDR3 loop is CASSGTSALTDTQYF. CDR3 nucleotides: TGTGCCAGCAGCGGGACTAGCGCCCTCACAGATACGCAGTATTTT.

The chain links TRBV4-3 to TRBJ2-5; D might be TRBD2 (7 bases). This CDR3 has 16 residues. The germline V gene has CDR1 LGHNA and CDR2 YSLEER. The V and J ends lost 1 base and 0 bases respectively, with 12 bases between them. In DNA form, the CDR3 reads TGCGCCAGCAGCCAAGGTCGGGGGGCGTACCAAGAGACCCAGTACTTC. Protein product: CASSQGRGAYQETQYF.

This rearrangement joins TRBV4-2 to TRBJ2-5; the D gene is possibly TRBD2 (5 bases). The tail of the sequence fits TRBJ2-7 better, so the J call may be wrong. Germline CDR1 is LGHNA and CDR2 is YNFKEQ. The CDR3 covers 16 residues. The DNA of the CDR3 is TGTGCCAGCAGCCAGTATGGGGAGAGTGTCCCCCACGAGCAGTACTTC. Translation: CASSQYGESVPHEQYF.

This clone has a single count. This chain links TRBV11-3 with TRBJ2-1, with 9 bases that match TRBD2. Germline CDR1 SGHNT, CDR2 YENEEA. This CDR3 has 14 residues. The junction had 11 bases not matched to a gene; V was cut back by 6 bases and J by 11 bases. The CDR3 DNA reads TGTGCCAGCAGTCCTAGCGGGGCCGATCCCAAGCAGTTCTTC. This sequence encodes CASSPSGADPKQFF.

V gene TRBV7-9 combines with J gene TRBJ1-5, with TRBD1 matching over 10 bases. Losses at the gene ends were 5 bases for V and 7 bases for J; bases not matched to a gene: 5. The CDR3 has 14 amino acids. The germline gives CDR1 SEHNR, CDR2 FQNEAQ (reference sequence). The CDR3 protein is CASSPKTGGQPQHF. CDR3 bases: TGTGCCAGCAGCCCGAAGACAGGGGGCCAGCCCCAGCATTTT.

This CDR3 is CASSAQENTEAFF. CDR3 coding DNA: TGTGCCAGCAGCGCCCAGGAGAACACTGAAGCTTTCTTT. The V call is TRBV7-7, the J call TRBJ1-1; D is unresolved. V gave up 5 bases and J gave up 1 base, with 8 bases separating them. Germline CDR1 and CDR2: SSHAT and FNYEAQ (reference sequence). This CDR3 has 13 residues.

The chain couples TRBV5-1 to TRBJ2-7; the D gene is possibly TRBD2 (5 bases). Germline-derived CDR1 and CDR2 are SGHRS and YFSETQ. The CDR3 consists of 15 residues. V lost 0 bases and J 0 bases, leaving 10 bases between the germline ends. The CDR3 nucleotides read TGCGCCAGCAGCTTGGGGGTCGGGGTCTCCTACGAGCAGTACTTC. Translation gives CASSLGVGVSYEQYF.

The chain recombines TRBV5-1 with TRBJ2-1, with 7 bases that match TRBD2. Germline loops: CDR1 SGHRS, CDR2 YFSETQ. The V segment lost 2 bases and the J segment 8 bases; nucleotides outside the gene matches: 1. The CDR3 sequence is 12 residues long. The CDR3 DNA reads as TGCGCCAGCAGCTTTGCGGGAGATGAGCAGTTCTTC. Its protein is CASSFAGDEQFF. The whole variable domain, remainder taken from reference TRBV5-1 and TRBJ2-1, is KAGVTQTPRYLIKTRGQQVTLSCSPISGHRSVSWYQQTPGQGLQFLFEYFSETQRNKGNFPGRFSGRQFSNSRSEMNVSTLELGDSALYLCASSFAGDEQFFGPGTRLTVL.

The chain couples TRBV6-5 to TRBJ2-7; D is possibly TRBD1 (6 bases). The V gene lost 5 bases and the J gene lost 1 base, with 12 bases spanning the gap. Germline lookup yields CDR1 MNHEY and CDR2 SVGAGI. The CDR3 totals 14 residues. The CDR3: CASSPSDSSYEQYF. CDR3 nucleotide sequence: TGTGCCAGCAGTCCCTCGGACAGTTCCTACGAGCAGTACTTC.

This clone was recorded only once. The chain is built from TRBV7-2 and TRBJ1-2; 9 nucleotides agree with TRBD1. J lost 3 bases, V lost 4 bases, and 6 bases had no gene match. The germline gives CDR1 SGHTA, CDR2 FQGNSA. The CDR3 spans 15 residues. CDR3 nucleotides: TGTGCCAGCAGCTCCCGACAGGGGGAGCACTATGGCTACACCTTC. Amino acid sequence: CASSSRQGEHYGYTF.

This clone was observed a few times. The V and J genes are TRBV6-1 and TRBJ2-2, with 9 bases aligning to TRBD2. Germline V gene data show CDR1 as MNHNS and CDR2 as SASEGT. There are 15 residues in the CDR3. The J segment lost 6 bases and the V segment lost 5 bases, leaving 7 bases of the junction unmatched. CDR3 coding DNA: TGTGCCAGCAGTACCGGGACTAGCTTTTCCGGGGAGCTGTTTTTT. Protein product: CASSTGTSFSGELFF.

Points on this clone: A read error is likely, as this CDR3 ends without the conserved phenylalanine or tryptophan. Because the CDR3's place on the DNA is in doubt, the DNA is left out and the CDR3 is given as listed by TCRdb. This sequence joins TRBV15 and TRBJ2-7; the table's TRBD1 call for D was not verified on the DNA. CDR1 LNHNV and CDR2 YYDKDF come from the germline V gene (reference sequence). The CDR3 comprises 11 residues, both ends counted. CDR3: CATSRAIDRVG.